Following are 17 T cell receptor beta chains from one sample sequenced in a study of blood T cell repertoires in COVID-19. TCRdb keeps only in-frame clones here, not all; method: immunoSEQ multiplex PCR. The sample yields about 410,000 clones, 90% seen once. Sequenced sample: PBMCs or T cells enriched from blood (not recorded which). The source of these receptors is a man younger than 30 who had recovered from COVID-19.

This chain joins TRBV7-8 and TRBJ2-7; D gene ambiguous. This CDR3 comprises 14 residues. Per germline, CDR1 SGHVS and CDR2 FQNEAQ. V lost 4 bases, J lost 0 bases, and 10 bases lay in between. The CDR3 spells CASSSSFLSYEQYF. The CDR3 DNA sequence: TGTGCCAGCAGCTCTAGTTTCCTCTCCTACGAGCAGTACTTC.

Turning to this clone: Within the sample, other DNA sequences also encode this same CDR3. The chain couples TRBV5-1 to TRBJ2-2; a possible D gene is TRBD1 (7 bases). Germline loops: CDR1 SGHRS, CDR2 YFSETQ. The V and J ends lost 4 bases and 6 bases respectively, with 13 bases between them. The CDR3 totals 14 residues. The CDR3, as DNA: TGCGCCAGCAGCCTGCAGGGGGAGGCCGGGGAGCTGTTTTTT. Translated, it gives CASSLQGEAGELFF.

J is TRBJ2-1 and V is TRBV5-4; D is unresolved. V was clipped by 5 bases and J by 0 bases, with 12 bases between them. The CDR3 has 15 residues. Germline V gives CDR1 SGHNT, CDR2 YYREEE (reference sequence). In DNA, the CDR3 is TGTGCCAGCAGTGTTTCTTCCAGCTCCTACAATGAGCAGTTCTTC. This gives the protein CASSVSSSSYNEQFF. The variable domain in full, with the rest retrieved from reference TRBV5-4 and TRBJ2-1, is ETGVTQSPTHLIKTRGQQVTLRCSSQSGHNTVSWYQQALGQGPQFIFQYYREEENGRGNFPPRFSGLQFPNYSSELNVNALELDDSALYLCASSVSSSSYNEQFFGPGTRLTVL.

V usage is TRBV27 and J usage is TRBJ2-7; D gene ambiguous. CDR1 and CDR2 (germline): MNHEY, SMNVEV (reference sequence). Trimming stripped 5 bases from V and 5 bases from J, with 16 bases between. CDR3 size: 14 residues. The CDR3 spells CASSPTNSRNEQYF. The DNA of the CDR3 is TGTGCCAGCAGTCCTACCAATTCTAGAAACGAGCAGTACTTC.

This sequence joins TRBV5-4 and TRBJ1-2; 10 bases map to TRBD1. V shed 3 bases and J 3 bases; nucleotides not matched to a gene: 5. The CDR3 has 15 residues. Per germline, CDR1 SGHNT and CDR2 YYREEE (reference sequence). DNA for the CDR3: TGTGCCAGCAGCTCAAAGGACAGGGGGGACTATGGCTACACCTTC. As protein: CASSSKDRGDYGYTF.

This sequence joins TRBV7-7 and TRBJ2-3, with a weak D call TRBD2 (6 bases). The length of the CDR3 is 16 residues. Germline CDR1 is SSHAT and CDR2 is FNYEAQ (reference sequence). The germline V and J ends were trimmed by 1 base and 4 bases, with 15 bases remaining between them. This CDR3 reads CASSLGVRGQADTQYF. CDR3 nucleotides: TGTGCCAGCAGCTTAGGAGTGCGGGGCCAGGCAGATACGCAGTATTTT.

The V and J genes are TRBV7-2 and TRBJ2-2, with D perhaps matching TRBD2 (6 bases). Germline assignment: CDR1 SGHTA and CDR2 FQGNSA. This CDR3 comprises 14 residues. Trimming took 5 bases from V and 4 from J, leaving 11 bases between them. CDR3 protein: CASSPMRGTGELFF. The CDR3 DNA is TGTGCCAGCAGCCCGATGCGGGGCACCGGGGAGCTGTTTTTT.

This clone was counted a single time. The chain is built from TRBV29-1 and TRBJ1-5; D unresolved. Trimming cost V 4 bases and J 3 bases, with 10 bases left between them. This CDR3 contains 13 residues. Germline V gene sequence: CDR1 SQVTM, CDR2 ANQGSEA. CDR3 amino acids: CSVVVQANQPQHF. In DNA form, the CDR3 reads TGCAGCGTTGTGGTGCAGGCCAATCAGCCCCAGCATTTT. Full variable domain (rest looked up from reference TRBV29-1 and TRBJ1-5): SAVISQKPSRDICQRGTSLTIQCQVDSQVTMMFWYRQQPGQSLTLIATANQGSEATYESGFVIDKFPISRPNLTFSTLTVSNMSPEDSSIYLCSVVVQANQPQHFGDGTRLSIL.

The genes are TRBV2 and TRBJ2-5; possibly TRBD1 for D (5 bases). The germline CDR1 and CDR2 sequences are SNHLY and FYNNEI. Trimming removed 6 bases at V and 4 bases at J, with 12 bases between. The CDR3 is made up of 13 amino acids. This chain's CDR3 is CASSADSGETQYF. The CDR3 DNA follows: TGTGCCAGCAGCGCCGACAGTGGAGAGACCCAGTACTTC. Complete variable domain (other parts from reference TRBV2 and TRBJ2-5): EPEVTQTPSHQVTQMGQEVILRCVPISNHLYFYWYRQILGQKVEFLVSFYNNEISEKSEIFDDQFSVERPDGSNFTLKIRSTKLEDSAMYFCASSADSGETQYFGPGTRLLVL.

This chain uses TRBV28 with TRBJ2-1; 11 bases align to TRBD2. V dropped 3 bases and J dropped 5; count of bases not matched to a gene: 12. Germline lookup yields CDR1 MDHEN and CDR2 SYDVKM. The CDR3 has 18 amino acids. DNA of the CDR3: TGTGCCAGCAGTTTTCTTAGGCTAGCGGGAGGTGGACACAATGAGCAGTTCTTC. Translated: CASSFLRLAGGGHNEQFF.

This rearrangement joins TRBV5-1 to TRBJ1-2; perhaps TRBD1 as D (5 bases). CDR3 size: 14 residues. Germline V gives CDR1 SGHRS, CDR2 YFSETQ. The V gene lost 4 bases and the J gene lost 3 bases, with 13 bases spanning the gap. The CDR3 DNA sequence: TGCGCCAGCAGCCCGCCTGGGGCCTACTATGGCTACACCTTC. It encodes CASSPPGAYYGYTF.

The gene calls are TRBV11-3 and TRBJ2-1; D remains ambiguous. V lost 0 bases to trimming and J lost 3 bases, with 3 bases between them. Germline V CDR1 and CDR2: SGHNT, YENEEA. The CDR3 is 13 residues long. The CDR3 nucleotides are TGTGCCAGCAGCTTAGATCTCTACAATGAGCAGTTCTTC. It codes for CASSLDLYNEQFF. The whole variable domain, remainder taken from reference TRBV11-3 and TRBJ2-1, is EAGVVQSPRYKIIEKKQPVAFWCNPISGHNTLYWYLQNLGQGPELLIRYENEEAVDDSQLPKDRFSAERLKGVDSTLKIQPAELGDSAVYLCASSLDLYNEQFFGPGTRLTVL.

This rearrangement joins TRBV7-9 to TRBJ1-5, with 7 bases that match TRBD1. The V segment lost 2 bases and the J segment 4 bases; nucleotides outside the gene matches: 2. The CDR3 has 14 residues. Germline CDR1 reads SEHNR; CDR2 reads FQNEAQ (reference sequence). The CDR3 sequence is CASSLSGGNQPQHF. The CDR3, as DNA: TGTGCCAGCAGCTTATCAGGGGGGAATCAGCCCCAGCATTTT.

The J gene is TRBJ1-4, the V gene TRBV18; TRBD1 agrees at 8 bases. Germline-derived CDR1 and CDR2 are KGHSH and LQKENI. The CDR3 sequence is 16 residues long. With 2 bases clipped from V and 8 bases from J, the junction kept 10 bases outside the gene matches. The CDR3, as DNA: TGTGCCAGCTCACCAGGCGGACAGGGCGTAAGAGAAAAACTGTTTTTT. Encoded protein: CASSPGGQGVREKLFF.

CDR3: CSVDDSNKAFF. The CDR3 DNA follows: TGCAGCGTAGACGACAGTAACAAAGCTTTCTTT. The chain combines TRBV29-1 with TRBJ1-1, with D perhaps matching TRBD1 (5 bases). The CDR3 length is 11 residues. Germline CDR1 is SQVTM and CDR2 is ANQGSEA. V was shortened by 6 bases and J by 9 bases, with 14 bases between the two germline ends.

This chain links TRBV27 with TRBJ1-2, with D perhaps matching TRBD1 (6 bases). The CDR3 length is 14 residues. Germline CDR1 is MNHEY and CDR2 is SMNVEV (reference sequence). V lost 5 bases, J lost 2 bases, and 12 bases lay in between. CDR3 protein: CASSTGGDNYGYTF. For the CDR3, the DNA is TGTGCCAGCAGTACTGGGGGCGACAACTATGGCTACACCTTC.

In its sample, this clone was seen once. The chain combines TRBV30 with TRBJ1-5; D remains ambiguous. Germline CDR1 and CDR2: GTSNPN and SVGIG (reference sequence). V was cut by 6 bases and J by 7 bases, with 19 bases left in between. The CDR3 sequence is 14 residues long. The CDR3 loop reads CACKGPHSGQPQHF. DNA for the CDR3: TGTGCCTGCAAGGGCCCCCACTCGGGGCAGCCCCAGCATTTT.